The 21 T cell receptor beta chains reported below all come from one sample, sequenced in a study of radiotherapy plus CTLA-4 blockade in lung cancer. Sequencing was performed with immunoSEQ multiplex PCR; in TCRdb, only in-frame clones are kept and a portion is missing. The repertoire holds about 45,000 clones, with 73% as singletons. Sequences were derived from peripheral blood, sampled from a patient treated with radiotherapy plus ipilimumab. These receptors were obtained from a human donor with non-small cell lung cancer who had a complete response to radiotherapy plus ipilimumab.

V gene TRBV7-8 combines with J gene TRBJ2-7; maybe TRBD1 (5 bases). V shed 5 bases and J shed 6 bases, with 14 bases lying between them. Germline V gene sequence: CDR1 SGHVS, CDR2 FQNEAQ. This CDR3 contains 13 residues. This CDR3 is CASSPGLGVEQYF. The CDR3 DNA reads TGTGCCAGCAGCCCAGGGTTAGGGGTCGAGCAGTACTTC.

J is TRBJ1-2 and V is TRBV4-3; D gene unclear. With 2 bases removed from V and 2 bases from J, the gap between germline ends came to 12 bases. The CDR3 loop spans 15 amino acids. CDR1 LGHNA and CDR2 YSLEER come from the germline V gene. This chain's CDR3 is CASSQPYDGNYGYTF. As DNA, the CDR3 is TGCGCCAGCAGCCAACCCTACGACGGGAACTATGGCTACACCTTC.

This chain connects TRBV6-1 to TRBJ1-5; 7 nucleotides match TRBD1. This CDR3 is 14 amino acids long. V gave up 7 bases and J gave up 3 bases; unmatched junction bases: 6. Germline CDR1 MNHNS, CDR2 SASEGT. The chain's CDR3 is CASKEQGNNQPQHF. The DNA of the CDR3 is TGTGCCAGCAAGGAACAGGGGAACAATCAGCCCCAGCATTTT.

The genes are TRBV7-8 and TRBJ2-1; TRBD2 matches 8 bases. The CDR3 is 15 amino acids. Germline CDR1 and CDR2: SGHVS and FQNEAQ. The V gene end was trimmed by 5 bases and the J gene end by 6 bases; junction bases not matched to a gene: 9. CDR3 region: CASSLWTSLGNEQFF. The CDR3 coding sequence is TGTGCCAGCAGCCTGTGGACTAGCCTCGGCAATGAGCAGTTCTTC.

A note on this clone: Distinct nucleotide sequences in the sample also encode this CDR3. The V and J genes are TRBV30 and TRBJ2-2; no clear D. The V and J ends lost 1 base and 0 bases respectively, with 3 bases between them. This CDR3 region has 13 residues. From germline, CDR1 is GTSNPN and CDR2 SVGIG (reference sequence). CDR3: CAWSDTNTGELFF. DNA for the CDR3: TGTGCCTGGAGTGACACGAACACCGGGGAGCTGTTTTTT.

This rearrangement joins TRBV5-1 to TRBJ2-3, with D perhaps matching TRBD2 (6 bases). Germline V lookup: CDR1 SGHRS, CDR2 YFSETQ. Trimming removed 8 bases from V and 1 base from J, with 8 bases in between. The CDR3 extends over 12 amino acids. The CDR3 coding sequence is TGCGCCAGGTCGGGGGGCACAGATACGCAGTATTTT. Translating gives CARSGGTDTQYF.

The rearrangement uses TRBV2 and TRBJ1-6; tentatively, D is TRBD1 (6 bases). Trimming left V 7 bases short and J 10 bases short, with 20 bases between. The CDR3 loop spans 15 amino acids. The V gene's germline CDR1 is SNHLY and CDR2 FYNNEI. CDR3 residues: CASKTDRNQGSPLHF. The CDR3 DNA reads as TGTGCCAGCAAAACGGACCGAAACCAGGGGTCACCCCTCCACTTT.

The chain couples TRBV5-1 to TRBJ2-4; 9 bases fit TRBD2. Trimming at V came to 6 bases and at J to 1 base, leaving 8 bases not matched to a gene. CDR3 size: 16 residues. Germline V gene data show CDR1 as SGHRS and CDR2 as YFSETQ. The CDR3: CASTPLSGRAKNIQYF. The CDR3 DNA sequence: TGCGCCAGCACGCCCTTAAGCGGGAGGGCCAAAAACATTCAGTACTTC.

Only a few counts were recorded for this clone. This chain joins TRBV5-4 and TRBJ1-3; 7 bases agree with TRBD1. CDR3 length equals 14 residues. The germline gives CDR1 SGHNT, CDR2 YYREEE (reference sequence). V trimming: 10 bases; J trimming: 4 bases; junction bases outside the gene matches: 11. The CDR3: CAYGQARGGNTIYF. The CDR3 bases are TGTGCCTACGGACAGGCCAGGGGGGGAAACACCATATATTTT.

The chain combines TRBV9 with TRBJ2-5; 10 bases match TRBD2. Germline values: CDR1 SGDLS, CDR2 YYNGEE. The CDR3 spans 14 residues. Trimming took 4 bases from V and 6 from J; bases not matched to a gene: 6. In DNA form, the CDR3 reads TGTGCCAGCAGCTCCCAAGCGGGGGGGAAGACCCAGTACTTC. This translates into CASSSQAGGKTQYF.

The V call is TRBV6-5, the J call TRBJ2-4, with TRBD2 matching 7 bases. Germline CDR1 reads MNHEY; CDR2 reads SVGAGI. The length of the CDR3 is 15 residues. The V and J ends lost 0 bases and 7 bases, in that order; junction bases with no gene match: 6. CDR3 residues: CASSYSRTRPNIQYF. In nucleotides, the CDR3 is TGTGCCAGCAGTTACTCCCGGACTAGGCCCAACATTCAGTACTTC.

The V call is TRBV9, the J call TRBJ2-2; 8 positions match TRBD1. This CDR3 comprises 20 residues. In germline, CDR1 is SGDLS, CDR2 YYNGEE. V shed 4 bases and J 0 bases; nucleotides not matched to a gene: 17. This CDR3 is CASSPRAGTGSFANTGELFF. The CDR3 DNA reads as TGTGCCAGCAGCCCCAGAGCCGGGACAGGTTCGTTCGCGAACACCGGGGAGCTGTTTTTT. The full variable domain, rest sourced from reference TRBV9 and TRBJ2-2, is DSGVTQTPKHLITATGQRVTLRCSPRSGDLSVYWYQQSLDQGLQFLIQYYNGEERAKGNILERFSAQQFPDLHSELNLSSLELGDSALYFCASSPRAGTGSFANTGELFFGEGSRLTVL.

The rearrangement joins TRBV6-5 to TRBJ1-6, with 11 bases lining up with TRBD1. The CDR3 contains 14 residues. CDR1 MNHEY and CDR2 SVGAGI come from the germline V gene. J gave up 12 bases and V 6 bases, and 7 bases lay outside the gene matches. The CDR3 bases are TGTGCCAGCAGCCCCGGGACAGGGGGTCTACCCCTCCACTTT. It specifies CASSPGTGGLPLHF.

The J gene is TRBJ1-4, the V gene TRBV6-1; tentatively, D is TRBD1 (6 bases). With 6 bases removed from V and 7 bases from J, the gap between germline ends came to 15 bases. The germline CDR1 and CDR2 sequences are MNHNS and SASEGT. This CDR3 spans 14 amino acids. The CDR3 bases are TGTGCCAGCAGGAGGGGGTCTGGGATTGAAAAACTGTTTTTT. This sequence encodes CASRRGSGIEKLFF.

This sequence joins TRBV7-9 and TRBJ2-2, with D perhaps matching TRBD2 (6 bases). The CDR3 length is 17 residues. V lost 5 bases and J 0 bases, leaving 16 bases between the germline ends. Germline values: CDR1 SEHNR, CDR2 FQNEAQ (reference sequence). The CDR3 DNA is TGTGCCAGCAGCCCCCCGGTGGGGGGTTCGAACACCGGGGAGCTGTTTTTT. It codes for CASSPPVGGSNTGELFF. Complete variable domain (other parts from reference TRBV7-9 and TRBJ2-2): DTGVSQNPRHKITKRGQNVTFRCDPISEHNRLYWYRQTLGQGPEFLTYFQNEAQLEKSRLLSDRFSAERPKGSFSTLEIQRTEQGDSAMYLCASSPPVGGSNTGELFFGEGSRLTVL.

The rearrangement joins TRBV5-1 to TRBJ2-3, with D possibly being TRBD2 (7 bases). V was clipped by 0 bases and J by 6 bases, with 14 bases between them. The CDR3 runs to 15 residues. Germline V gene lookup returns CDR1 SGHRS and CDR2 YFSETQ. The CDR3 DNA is TGCGCCAGCAGCTTGGGACCCAGGGGAGGGGATACGCAGTATTTT. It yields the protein CASSLGPRGGDTQYF. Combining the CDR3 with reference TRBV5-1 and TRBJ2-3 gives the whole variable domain KAGVTQTPRYLIKTRGQQVTLSCSPISGHRSVSWYQQTPGQGLQFLFEYFSETQRNKGNFPGRFSGRQFSNSRSEMNVSTLELGDSALYLCASSLGPRGGDTQYFGPGTRLTVL.

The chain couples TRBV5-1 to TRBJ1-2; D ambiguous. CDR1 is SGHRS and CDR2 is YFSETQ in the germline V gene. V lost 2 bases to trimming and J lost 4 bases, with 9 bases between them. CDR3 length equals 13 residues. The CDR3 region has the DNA TGCGCCAGCAGCTTACCAGGTGGCTATGGCTACACCTTC. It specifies CASSLPGGYGYTF.

This CDR3 is CSTRQRGSPLHF. CDR3 in DNA: TGCAGCACGCGACAGCGCGGTTCACCCCTCCACTTT. The chain couples TRBV29-1 to TRBJ1-6, with D maybe TRBD1 (5 bases). The germline CDR1 and CDR2 sequences are SQVTM and ANQGSEA. With 8 bases removed from V and 9 bases from J, the gap between germline ends came to 14 bases. The CDR3 has 12 residues.

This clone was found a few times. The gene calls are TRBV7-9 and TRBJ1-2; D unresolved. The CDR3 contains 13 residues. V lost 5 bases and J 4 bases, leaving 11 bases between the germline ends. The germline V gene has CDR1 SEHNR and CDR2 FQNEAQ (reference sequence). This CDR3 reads CASSPTSSYGYTF. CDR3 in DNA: TGTGCCAGCAGCCCCACGTCTAGCTATGGCTACACCTTC.

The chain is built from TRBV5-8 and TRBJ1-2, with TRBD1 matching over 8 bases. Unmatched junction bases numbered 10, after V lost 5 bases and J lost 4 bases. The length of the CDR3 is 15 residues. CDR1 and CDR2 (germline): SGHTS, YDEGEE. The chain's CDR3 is CASRWGGTGSYGYTF. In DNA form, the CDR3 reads TGTGCCAGCAGGTGGGGGGGGACAGGATCCTATGGCTACACCTTC.

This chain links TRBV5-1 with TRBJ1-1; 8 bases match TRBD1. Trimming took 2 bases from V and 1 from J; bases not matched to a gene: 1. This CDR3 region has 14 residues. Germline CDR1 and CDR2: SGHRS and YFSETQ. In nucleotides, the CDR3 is TGCGCCAGCAGCTTCGGGACAGGGAACACTGAAGCTTTCTTT. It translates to CASSFGTGNTEAFF.